Below are 30 T cell receptor beta chains sequenced from a single sample in a study of beta chain features in type 1 diabetes. Which antigens these TCRs recognize remains unknown. Sequencing targeted expressed TCRB transcripts, as all isolated RNA had been reverse transcribed. The data were produced by immunoSEQ multiplex PCR, yet TCRdb's version contains in-frame clones alone and is incomplete. The sample has 200,000 to 250,000 clones, roughly 16% seen once. General study findings and limits: Type 1 diabetes patients had moderately but significantly shorter TCRB CDR3s in all four CD4+ subsets.

Input material: naive CD4+ T cells from blood. The origin of the receptors is a man aged 25-45 years with type 1 diabetes.

This clone was seen only a few times. This chain connects TRBV29-1 to TRBJ1-1, with D hard to call. CDR1 and CDR2 from the germline V gene are SQVTM and ANQGSEA. V shed 2 bases and J shed 3 bases, with 19 bases lying between them. The CDR3 is made up of 16 amino acids. This CDR3 reads CSVESHAGPVDTEAFF. The CDR3 DNA is TGCAGCGTTGAATCTCACGCGGGTCCGGTGGACACTGAAGCTTTCTTT.

V and J are TRBV6-5 and TRBJ2-1; 7 nucleotides match TRBD2. The CDR3 loop spans 13 amino acids. The germline V gene has CDR1 MNHEY and CDR2 SVGAGI. V shed 8 bases and J 4 bases; nucleotides not matched to a gene: 5. CDR3 sequence: CASAGTTYNEQFF. The CDR3, as DNA: TGTGCCAGCGCCGGGACTACATACAATGAGCAGTTCTTC.

This chain connects TRBV5-6 to TRBJ1-2, with 7 bases that match TRBD1. The V segment lost 0 bases and the J segment 4 bases; nucleotides outside the gene matches: 0. CDR3 length: 13 amino acids. The germline CDR1 and CDR2 sequences are SGHDT and YYEEEE. The CDR3 protein is CASSLAGGYGYTF. CDR3 DNA: TGTGCCAGCAGCTTGGCAGGGGGCTATGGCTACACCTTC.

In its sample, this clone was seen a few times. The CDR3, as DNA: TGTGCCAGCAGCTTAGAAAGGCACGAGCAGTACTTC. Protein sequence: CASSLERHEQYF. The V call is TRBV11-2, the J call TRBJ2-7, with D unresolved. Germline V gene sequence: CDR1 SGHAT, CDR2 FQNNGV. The CDR3 covers 12 residues. The V and J ends lost 0 bases and 5 bases respectively, with 5 bases between them.

The chain couples TRBV9 to TRBJ2-2, with a weak D call TRBD1 (6 bases). CDR3 length equals 14 residues. Germline V gene lookup returns CDR1 SGDLS and CDR2 YYNGEE. The germline V and J ends were trimmed by 8 bases and 6 bases, with 17 bases remaining between them. CDR3 loop: CASQDDRLPGELFF. Written as DNA, the CDR3 is TGTGCCAGTCAGGACGACAGGCTCCCCGGGGAGCTGTTTTTT.

The chain links TRBV30 to TRBJ1-5; D is perhaps TRBD1 (5 bases). V lost 1 base and J lost 1, with 8 bases in between. The CDR3 loop spans 14 amino acids. Germline V lookup: CDR1 GTSNPN, CDR2 SVGIG (reference sequence). The DNA of the CDR3 is TGTGCCTGGAGTGGGGGCCTCAGCAATCAGCCCCAGCATTTT. The encoded protein is CAWSGGLSNQPQHF.

In this sample, this clone turned up a few times. This chain links TRBV27 with TRBJ2-1; 7 nucleotides align to TRBD2. Germline-derived CDR1 and CDR2 are MNHEY and SMNVEV (reference sequence). J was trimmed by 2 bases and V by 4 bases; bases with no gene match: 14. The CDR3 is 18 amino acids. CDR3 sequence reads: CASSSPHSGSGPYNEQFF. The CDR3 DNA reads as TGTGCCAGCAGTTCCCCCCATTCAGGTAGCGGGCCCTACAATGAGCAGTTCTTC.

The chain recombines TRBV5-1 with TRBJ2-7; TRBD2 agrees at 9 bases. V was clipped by 4 bases and J by 4 bases; unmatched bases: 9. This CDR3 is built from 15 residues. The germline V gene has CDR1 SGHRS and CDR2 YFSETQ. Here the CDR3 reads CASSTIAGEKYEQYF. In DNA form, the CDR3 reads TGCGCCAGCAGCACTATAGCGGGAGAGAAGTACGAGCAGTACTTC.

A few counts support this clone. This chain links TRBV29-1 with TRBJ1-2; TRBD1 aligns across 7 bases. The CDR3 has 13 residues. Trimming cost V 1 base and J 8 bases; bases outside gene matches: 7. The V gene's germline CDR1 is SQVTM and CDR2 ANQGSEA. CDR3 sequence: CSVEVDRVYGYTF. The CDR3 DNA reads as TGCAGCGTTGAAGTCGACAGGGTGTACGGCTACACCTTC.

This clone was seen a handful of times. The chain employs TRBV29-1 and TRBJ1-2, with 8 bases matching TRBD1. With V trimmed by 7 bases and J by 5 bases, 12 bases remained unmatched. This CDR3 has 14 residues. Germline CDR1 and CDR2: SQVTM and ANQGSEA. CDR3 in DNA: TGCAGCGCGACCAAAGGGACAGGAGAGTATGGCTACACCTTC. This codes for CSATKGTGEYGYTF.

The chain uses TRBV29-1 and TRBJ2-2; TRBD2 matches 8 bases. Germline V gene data show CDR1 as SQVTM and CDR2 as ANQGSEA. J was trimmed by 7 bases and V by 4 bases; bases with no gene match: 5. The CDR3 contains 13 residues. This CDR3 reads CSVVQREHGELFF. In nucleotides, the CDR3 is TGCAGCGTTGTCCAGCGGGAGCACGGGGAGCTGTTTTTT.

This clone was counted only a few times. Other DNA sequences from this sample encode an identical CDR3 as well. V and J are TRBV29-1 and TRBJ2-6, with D unclear. Germline CDR1 and CDR2: SQVTM and ANQGSEA. The length of the CDR3 is 13 residues. V was clipped by 4 bases and J by 0 bases, with 4 bases between them. CDR3 sequence reads: CSVGDSGANVLTF. The CDR3 DNA reads as TGCAGCGTTGGGGACTCTGGGGCCAACGTCCTGACTTTC.

This clone showed up just a few times. This rearrangement joins TRBV14 to TRBJ2-7; 9 positions agree with TRBD1. V lost 3 bases to trimming and J lost 6 bases; unmatched junction nucleotides: 6. Per the germline V gene, CDR1 is SGHDN and CDR2 is FVKESK. This CDR3 region has 14 residues. DNA for the CDR3: TGTGCCAGCAGCCACCTGGACAGGGGAGGCGAGCAGTACTTC. This gives the protein CASSHLDRGGEQYF.

The chain couples TRBV29-1 to TRBJ1-2; TRBD1 might be the D (6 bases). V lost 6 bases and J lost 4, with 12 bases in between. The germline CDR1 and CDR2 sequences are SQVTM and ANQGSEA. This CDR3 is built from 12 residues. CDR3 DNA: TGCAGCGTCCAGGGGCGCTCCTATGGCTACACCTTC. Translated, it gives CSVQGRSYGYTF.

V usage is TRBV7-2 and J usage is TRBJ1-4; D gene ambiguous. With 1 base removed from V and 0 bases from J, the gap between germline ends came to 3 bases. Per germline, CDR1 SGHTA and CDR2 FQGNSA. The length of the CDR3 is 14 residues. CDR3 protein: CASSLEATNEKLFF. The CDR3 nucleotides are TGTGCCAGCAGCTTAGAAGCAACTAATGAAAAACTGTTTTTT.

The genes are TRBV4-2 and TRBJ2-1; 8 bases agree with TRBD2. Germline CDR1 is LGHNA and CDR2 is YNFKEQ. The CDR3 runs 14 residues. V shed 3 bases, J shed 6 bases, and the junction held 4 bases outside the gene matches. The CDR3 sequence is CASSQGGTSNEQFF. CDR3 in DNA: TGTGCCAGCAGCCAGGGGGGGACTAGCAATGAGCAGTTCTTC.

This clone was seen more than once but under ten times. The chain carries TRBV19 and TRBJ2-7; 9 bases agree with TRBD1. Trimming cost V 3 bases and J 4 bases; bases outside gene matches: 4. The germline V gene encodes CDR1 LNHDA and CDR2 SQIVND (reference sequence). The CDR3 has 14 residues. The CDR3 sequence is CASSMEQGAYEQYF. The CDR3, as DNA: TGTGCCAGTAGTATGGAACAGGGGGCGTACGAGCAGTACTTC.

The V call is TRBV5-1, the J call TRBJ2-1; D uncertain. V lost 0 bases and J 6 bases, leaving 10 bases between the germline ends. CDR1 and CDR2 from the germline V gene are SGHRS and YFSETQ. The CDR3 loop spans 14 amino acids. The CDR3: CASSLDRQVNEQFF. CDR3 DNA sequence: TGCGCCAGCAGCTTGGATAGGCAAGTCAATGAGCAGTTCTTC.

This clone was seen a handful of times. The chain combines TRBV29-1 with TRBJ1-1, with D unresolved. Germline CDR1 SQVTM, CDR2 ANQGSEA. The ends were cut back, 7 bases at V and 0 bases at J, with 12 bases in the middle. The length of the CDR3 is 13 residues. As DNA, the CDR3 is TGCAGCGGTCTTGGATTCATGAACACTGAAGCTTTCTTT. This translates into CSGLGFMNTEAFF.

This chain uses TRBV7-2 with TRBJ2-1; no definite D call. CDR3 length: 15 residues. Germline V CDR1 and CDR2: SGHTA, FQGNSA. Trimming stripped 0 bases from V and 1 base from J, with 7 bases between. In DNA form, the CDR3 reads TGTGCCAGCAGCTTAGCGACTCCTTCCTACAATGAGCAGTTCTTC. Amino acids: CASSLATPSYNEQFF.

This clone turned up a few times. The V gene is TRBV13, the J gene TRBJ2-7; no definite D call. CDR3 length: 12 amino acids. The V end was cut by 3 bases, the J end by 9 bases, with 12 bases between. CDR1 is PRHDT and CDR2 is FYEKMQ in the germline V gene (reference sequence). The CDR3 sequence is CASSFRDMWQYF. The CDR3, as DNA: TGTGCCAGCAGCTTTCGTGACATGTGGCAGTACTTC.

The V gene is TRBV29-1, the J gene TRBJ2-7; the D gene is possibly TRBD2 (6 bases). CDR3 length equals 13 residues. Germline assignment: CDR1 SQVTM and CDR2 ANQGSEA. The V end was cut by 5 bases, the J end by 2 bases, with 13 bases between. DNA for the CDR3: TGCAGCGTTCCGGGACTGAGGGCCTACGAGCAGTACTTC. This sequence encodes CSVPGLRAYEQYF.

The chain uses TRBV6-1 and TRBJ1-2, with D unresolved. This CDR3 region has 13 residues. The V end lost 2 bases, the J end lost 8 bases, and 12 bases lay between the germline ends. CDR1 is MNHNS, CDR2 SASEGT, per germline. CDR3 DNA: TGTGCCAGCAGTGAAATGGCCGGTGGAGGCTACACCTTC. This translates into CASSEMAGGGYTF.

This clone was counted only a few times. The chain recombines TRBV30 with TRBJ1-2; D remains unclear. Germline assignment: CDR1 GTSNPN and CDR2 SVGIG (reference sequence). Trimming took 0 bases from V and 1 from J, leaving 12 bases between them. CDR3 length equals 15 residues. The CDR3 DNA is TGTGCCTGGAGTGTCGGCGGGGTTGATAACTATGGCTACACCTTC. The encoded protein is CAWSVGGVDNYGYTF. The whole variable domain, filled in from reference TRBV30 and TRBJ1-2, reads SQTIHQWPATLVQPVGSPLSLECTVEGTSNPNLYWYRQAAGRGLQLLFYSVGIGQISSEVPQNLSASRPQDRQFILSSKKLLLSDSGFYLCAWSVGGVDNYGYTFGSGTRLTVV.

V gene TRBV7-2 combines with J gene TRBJ2-3; D not certain. This CDR3 contains 13 residues. The germline CDR1 and CDR2 sequences are SGHTA and FQGNSA. V lost 2 bases and J 6 bases, leaving 9 bases between the germline ends. For the CDR3, the DNA is TGTGCCAGCAGCTTATCCCGGTCCGATACGCAGTATTTT. It codes for CASSLSRSDTQYF.

The chain has TRBV6-1 and TRBJ2-1; 8 nucleotides line up with TRBD1. This CDR3 region has 13 residues. With 4 bases clipped from V and 6 bases from J, the junction kept 2 bases outside the gene matches. From germline, CDR1 is MNHNS and CDR2 SASEGT. CDR3 sequence: CASSVDRGNEQFF. The CDR3 nucleotides are TGTGCCAGCAGTGTTGACAGGGGCAATGAGCAGTTCTTC.

The V call is TRBV5-4, the J call TRBJ2-4; TRBD2 agrees at 9 bases. The junction had 9 bases not matched to a gene; V was cut back by 5 bases and J by 6 bases. The CDR3 runs 15 residues. Germline V gene sequence: CDR1 SGHNT, CDR2 YYREEE (reference sequence). The CDR3 nucleotides are TGTGCCAGCAGTTCCCTCCTAGCGGGACGAAACATTCAGTACTTC. It codes for CASSSLLAGRNIQYF.

This clone was recorded a few times. The rearrangement uses TRBV4-3 and TRBJ2-5, with 9 bases lining up with TRBD1. The CDR3 is made up of 13 amino acids. Germline trimming cut 3 bases from V and 5 bases from J; bases unmatched to any gene: 1. CDR1 LGHNA and CDR2 YSLEER come from the germline V gene. CDR3: CASSQGTGETQYF. The CDR3 DNA follows: TGCGCCAGCAGCCAGGGGACAGGGGAGACCCAGTACTTC.

This clone was seen more than once but under ten times. This chain connects TRBV27 to TRBJ2-1; 7 bases agree with TRBD2. Per the germline V gene, CDR1 is MNHEY and CDR2 is SMNVEV (reference sequence). V trimming: 5 bases; J trimming: 5 bases; junction bases outside the gene matches: 12. CDR3 length: 16 residues. The CDR3 region is CASSPFGLAEDNEQFF. The CDR3 DNA reads as TGTGCCAGCAGTCCCTTCGGCCTAGCGGAAGACAATGAGCAGTTCTTC.

This chain joins TRBV23-1 and TRBJ2-7; D unresolved. TRBV23-1 belongs to the ORF category, with a function that is uncertain. V was shortened by 2 bases and J by 2 bases, with 4 bases between the two germline ends. The CDR3 loop spans 12 amino acids. Written as DNA, the CDR3 is TGCGCCAGCAGTCAAGCAACCTACGAGCAGTACTTC. It specifies CASSQATYEQYF.